A selection of T cell receptor beta chains follows, all from one sample in a study of blood T cells in healthy people across ages. TCRdb used MiXCR to reprocess the 5' RACE reads, holding one entry per CDR3 protein. Of roughly 800,000 distinct CDR3 sequences detected, 20% to 30% appear once; the ten largest clones hold more than 8%. In addition, the sample was reused for a study of T cells of mothers and their children.

Sample: blood. These receptors were taken from a boy younger than 18 in good health. The CDR3 runs from the conserved cysteine through the conserved F or W. Each record gives: V gene, clone size, J gene, D gene, CDR3 protein, CDR3 DNA. The D gene is left open where the match is weak. Part of the rows lack a size; the others show once, few, many or a class for expanded clones.

>TRBV20-1|few|TRBJ1-2|NA
CSAVRAGYTF
TGCAGTGCAGTCAGGGCTGGCTACACCTTC
>TRBV7-2|NA|TRBJ1-1|NA
CASSRVAGTEAFF
TGTGCCAGCAGTCGGGTCGCAGGGACTGAAGCTTTCTTT
>TRBV6-2/TRBV6-3|NA|TRBJ2-3|TRBD1
CASSQQGVADTQYF
TGTGCCAGCAGTCAACAGGGGGTCGCAGATACGCAGTATTTT
>TRBV29-1|NA|TRBJ2-5|TRBD1
CSASGAGGGKTQYF
TGCAGCGCGTCCGGTGCAGGGGGCGGAAAGACCCAGTACTTC
>TRBV5-1|NA|TRBJ1-6|NA
CASSLVAGQKNSPLHF
TGCGCCAGCAGCTTGGTGGCGGGACAAAAAAATTCACCCCTCCACTTT
>TRBV25-1|NA|TRBJ1-6|TRBD1
CASNRQGDSPLHF
TGTGCCAGCAACAGACAGGGGGACTCACCCCTCCACTTT
>TRBV27|NA|TRBJ1-1|NA
CASSLGTWRTEAFF
TGTGCCAGCAGTTTGGGCACGTGGAGGACTGAAGCTTTCTTT
>TRBV6-1|NA|TRBJ2-7|NA
CASSESGTYEQYF
TGTGCCAGCAGTGAATCAGGTACCTACGAGCAGTACTTC
>TRBV28|few|TRBJ2-7|NA
CASSRGPGEQYF
TGTGCCAGCAGTCGGGGACCGGGGGAGCAGTACTTC
>TRBV3-1|NA|TRBJ2-3|NA
CASSQDIGRASTDTQYF
TGTGCCAGCAGCCAAGATATAGGGCGGGCTAGCACAGATACGCAGTATTTT
>TRBV11-2|NA|TRBJ2-1|TRBD2
CASSSFLRGGVNEQFF
TGTGCCAGCAGCTCTTTCCTACGGGGAGGGGTCAATGAGCAGTTCTTC
>TRBV20-1|NA|TRBJ2-7|NA
CSASFSAAGPYEQYF
TGCAGTGCTAGTTTTAGTGCGGCAGGCCCCTACGAGCAGTACTTC
>TRBV6-5|few|TRBJ1-1|NA
CASSYGGTGMNTEAFF
TGTGCCAGCAGTTACGGAGGGACCGGAATGAACACTGAAGCTTTCTTT